The present entry profiles one T cell receptor (beta chain) with its context. Its antigen is not identified. The CDR3 has 18 residues. Germline loops: CDR1 SGHRS, CDR2 YFSETQ. V lost 0 bases and J lost 4, with 20 bases in between. Sequenced material consisted of expressed TCRB transcripts (all of the isolated RNA was reverse transcribed). The table came from immunoSEQ multiplex PCR; TCRdb's copy has only in-frame clones and leaves some out. The sample includes about 15,000 clones, approximately 70% of them seen just once. The data stem from a study of beta chain features in type 1 diabetes. The wider study: Healthy donors and patients showed comparable age, gender and cell yields.

Findings of the study overall: Among all four CD4+ subsets, Type 1 diabetes patients had TCRB CDR3s that were moderately but significantly shorter. Any PCR bias toward short templates would affect both groups alike.

Sorting that relied on CD45RO/CCR7/CD25/CD127/CD95/CD27 yielded CD4+ naive, central memory, regulatory and stem cell-like memory cells. Purities in excess of 95% were seen in all sorted populations. Sequenced material: stem cell memory CD4+ T cells from blood. The chain uses TRBV5-1 and TRBJ1-3, with TRBD1 as a possible D gene (6 bases). The receptor comes from a man aged 25-45 years with type 1 diabetes. CDR3 coding DNA: TGCGCCAGCAGCTTGGCGGATTTGGCAGGGACAACAGGAAACACCATATATTTT. Protein sequence: CASSLADLAGTTGNTIYF. The full variable domain, with the rest looked up from reference TRBV5-1 and TRBJ1-3, is KAGVTQTPRYLIKTRGQQVTLSCSPISGHRSVSWYQQTPGQGLQFLFEYFSETQRNKGNFPGRFSGRQFSNSRSEMNVSTLELGDSALYLCASSLADLAGTTGNTIYFGEGSWLTVV.